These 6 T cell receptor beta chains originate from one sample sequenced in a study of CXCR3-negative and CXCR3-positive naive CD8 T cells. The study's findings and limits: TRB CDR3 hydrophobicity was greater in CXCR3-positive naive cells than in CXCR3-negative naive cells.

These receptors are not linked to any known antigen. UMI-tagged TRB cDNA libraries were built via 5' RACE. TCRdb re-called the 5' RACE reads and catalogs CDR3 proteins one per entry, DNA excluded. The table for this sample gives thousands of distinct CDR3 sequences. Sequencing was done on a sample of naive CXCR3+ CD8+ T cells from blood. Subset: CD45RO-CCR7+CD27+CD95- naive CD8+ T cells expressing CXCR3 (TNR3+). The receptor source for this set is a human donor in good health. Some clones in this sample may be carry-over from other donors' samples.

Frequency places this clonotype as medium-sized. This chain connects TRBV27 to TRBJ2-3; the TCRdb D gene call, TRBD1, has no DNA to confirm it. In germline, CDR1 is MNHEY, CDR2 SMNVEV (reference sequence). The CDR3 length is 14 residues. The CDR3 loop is CASSLWGSTDTQYF.

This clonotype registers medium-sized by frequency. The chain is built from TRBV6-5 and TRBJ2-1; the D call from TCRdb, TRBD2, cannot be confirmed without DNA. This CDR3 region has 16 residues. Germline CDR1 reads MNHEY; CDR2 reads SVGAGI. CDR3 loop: CASSRPGLAGVNEQFF.

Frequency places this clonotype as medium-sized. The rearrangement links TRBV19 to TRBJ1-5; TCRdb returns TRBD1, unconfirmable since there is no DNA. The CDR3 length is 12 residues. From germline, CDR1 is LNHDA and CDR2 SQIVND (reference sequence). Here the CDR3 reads CASSPQGQPQHF.

CDR3 residues: CAGSLNVWWGSYNEQFF. The rearrangement links TRBV5-4 to TRBJ2-1. Looked up from germline, CDR1 is SGHNT and CDR2 is YYREEE (reference sequence). The CDR3 consists of 17 residues.

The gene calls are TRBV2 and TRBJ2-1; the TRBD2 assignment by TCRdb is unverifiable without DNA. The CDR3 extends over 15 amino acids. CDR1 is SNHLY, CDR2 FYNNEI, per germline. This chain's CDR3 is CASKPGLAEYNEQFF.

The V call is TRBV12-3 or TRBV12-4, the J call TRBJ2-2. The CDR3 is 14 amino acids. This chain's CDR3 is CASSPDWTPRRLFF.